This T cell receptor beta chain was captured in a study of T-cell reconstitution after alpha-beta-depleted transplantation in children. The CDR3 consists of 16 residues. Germline CDR1 is SGHDT and CDR2 is YYEEEE. Trimming took 2 bases from V and 5 from J; bases not matched to a gene: 11. A library of TCRbeta sequences, prepared with unique molecular identifiers, was generated. TCRdb itself ran the PCR reads through MiXCR, one entry per CDR3 protein. The sample lists about 640,000 distinct CDR3 sequences; roughly 17% were seen once. This clonotype was observed a handful of times. The receptor comes from a human donor who donated a stem cell graft to a child with acute myeloid leukemia. The sequences come from PBMCs from the stem cell graft donor, collected from the stem cell graft. The chain is built from TRBV5-6 and TRBJ2-3, with 7 bases lining up with TRBD2. DNA of the CDR3: TGTGCCAGCAGCTTTAATCTGGCGGGGGTGGAAGATACGCAGTATTTT. It codes for CASSFNLAGVEDTQYF.